These 31 T cell receptor beta chains came from one sample sequenced in a study of vaccination effects on CD4 cells after COVID-19. Some clones are missing from TCRdb's copy, which holds only in-frame ones; the method was immunoSEQ multiplex PCR. The sample holds 40,000 to 50,000 clones; around 70% are singletons and the top ten take about 26%. After expansion with viral peptide pools in the ViraFEST assay, antigen-specific CD4+ T cells were sequenced. Around day 10 of culture, CD4+ T cells were separated out. Previously uninfected by SARS-CoV-2, the vaccine recipients also showed negative nucleocapsid antibodies. Which antigens these TCRs recognize remains unknown. The material sequenced was CD4+ T cells from PBMCs cultured with HCoV-OC43 spike peptides, taken before COVID-19 vaccination. Subset reported: HCoV-OC43 spike overlapping peptide pool stimulation. Every receptor here comes from a human donor who received a COVID-19 vaccine.

The chain recombines TRBV5-1 with TRBJ1-3; D unresolved. In germline, CDR1 is SGHRS, CDR2 YFSETQ. This CDR3 is 16 amino acids long. V was cut by 0 bases and J by 4 bases, with 14 bases left in between. In DNA form, the CDR3 reads TGCGCCAGCAGCTTGGCTCGGGTAGAGGTCGGAAACACCATATATTTT. As protein: CASSLARVEVGNTIYF.

The chain couples TRBV5-4 to TRBJ1-4; D gene uncertain. This CDR3 region has 12 residues. V was cut by 0 bases and J by 13 bases, with 10 bases left in between. CDR1 SGHNT and CDR2 YYREEE come from the germline V gene (reference sequence). The CDR3 region is CASSLDEGGLFF. CDR3 sequence (DNA): TGTGCCAGCAGCTTGGATGAGGGCGGACTGTTTTTT.

This rearrangement joins TRBV7-9 to TRBJ2-1; 11 nucleotides align to TRBD2. After removal of 5 bases from V and 3 bases from J, the junction contained 6 bases not matched to a gene. Germline assignment: CDR1 SEHNR and CDR2 FQNEAQ (reference sequence). This CDR3 has 16 residues. The CDR3 nucleotides are TGTGCCAGCAGCACCTCCGGGACTAGCGGCTACAATGAGCAGTTCTTC. This encodes CASSTSGTSGYNEQFF.

The chain carries TRBV7-9 and TRBJ2-7; 10 positions match TRBD2. Germline CDR1 and CDR2: SEHNR and FQNEAQ (reference sequence). The CDR3 has 13 amino acids. Losses at the gene ends were 5 bases for V and 6 bases for J; bases not matched to a gene: 4. CDR3 DNA: TGTGCCAGCAGCCCCAGCGGGAGGGCCGAGCAGTACTTC. It encodes CASSPSGRAEQYF.

The chain joins TRBV11-2 to TRBJ2-7, with TRBD1 identical over 9 bases. Germline loops: CDR1 SGHAT, CDR2 FQNNGV. After removal of 1 base from V and 7 bases from J, the junction contained 8 bases not matched to a gene. CDR3 length: 15 amino acids. The CDR3 sequence is CASSLGPDRGREQYF. The CDR3 DNA reads as TGTGCCAGCAGCTTAGGTCCGGACAGGGGTCGGGAGCAGTACTTC.

The chain combines TRBV6-2 or TRBV6-3 with TRBJ2-1, with D possibly being TRBD1 or TRBD2 (5 bases each). V shed 0 bases and J shed 5 bases, with 11 bases lying between them. CDR1 is MNHEY and CDR2 is SVGEGT in the germline V gene. CDR3 length equals 15 residues. CDR3: CASSYSVGRHNEQFF. The CDR3, as DNA: TGTGCCAGCAGTTACTCGGTGGGACGGCACAATGAGCAGTTCTTC.

This clone has just a few counts. J is TRBJ2-7 and V is TRBV6-6; 9 bases agree with TRBD2. V lost 6 bases, J lost 3 bases, and 6 bases stayed unmatched. CDR3 size: 14 residues. Germline assignment: CDR1 MNHNY and CDR2 SVGAGI (reference sequence). CDR3 DNA: TGTGCCAGCAGCACTAGCGGGCGCTACTACGAGCAGTACTTC. Residues: CASSTSGRYYEQYF.

The gene calls are TRBV3-1 (or the pseudogene TRBV3-2) and TRBJ1-2; TRBD1 aligns across 8 bases. V lost 8 bases and J lost 0; bases outside the gene matches: 8. CDR1 LGHDT and CDR2 YNNKEL come from the germline V gene (reference sequence). This CDR3 is built from 15 residues. The CDR3 DNA follows: TGTGCCAGCGGCGGGACAGGTGTTTCTAACTATGGCTACACCTTC. Its protein is CASGGTGVSNYGYTF.

This chain joins TRBV30 and TRBJ1-1; 10 bases align to TRBD1. The V segment lost 8 bases and the J segment 6 bases; nucleotides outside the gene matches: 3. The CDR3 totals 11 residues. The V gene's germline CDR1 is GTSNPN and CDR2 SVGIG (reference sequence). The CDR3 bases are TGTGCCCGTGGACAGGGGGCTGAAGCTTTCTTT. Translation: CARGQGAEAFF.

The V gene is TRBV5-1, the J gene TRBJ2-5, with D hard to call. Germline V gene sequence: CDR1 SGHRS, CDR2 YFSETQ. V lost 0 bases, J lost 5 bases, and 5 bases lay in between. There are 12 residues in the CDR3. The CDR3 bases are TGCGCCAGCAGCTTGGCCGATGAGACCCAGTACTTC. This sequence encodes CASSLADETQYF.

This chain uses TRBV6-5 with TRBJ1-2; D perhaps matches TRBD1 (5 bases). Germline V gives CDR1 MNHEY, CDR2 SVGAGI. This CDR3 has 12 residues. V gave up 4 bases and J gave up 7 bases, with 10 bases separating them. The CDR3 region has the DNA TGTGCCAGCAGTTCCGCTGGGGGTGGCTACACCTTC. This codes for CASSSAGGGYTF.

The rearrangement uses TRBV6-5 and TRBJ1-4; D is possibly TRBD1 (6 bases). Trimming pared 6 bases from V and 7 bases from J, leaving 15 bases between. The CDR3 loop spans 14 amino acids. Germline CDR1 is MNHEY and CDR2 is SVGAGI. CDR3 DNA: TGTGCCAGCAGGTCTCGAGGGGGTGGTGAAAAACTGTTTTTT. Translating gives CASRSRGGGEKLFF.

CDR3 coding DNA: TGCGCCAGCAGCCGACAGGGATTGGGTGAAAAACTGTTTTTT. Residues: CASSRQGLGEKLFF. The chain links TRBV4-1 to TRBJ1-4; 7 positions agree with TRBD1. Germline CDR1 is MGHRA and CDR2 is YSYEKL. V lost 4 bases to trimming and J lost 7 bases; unmatched junction nucleotides: 6. The CDR3 has 14 amino acids.

The V gene is TRBV30, the J gene TRBJ1-3; TRBD1 agrees at 9 bases. This CDR3 is 16 amino acids long. With 3 bases clipped from V and 0 bases from J, the junction kept 6 bases outside the gene matches. Germline CDR1 and CDR2: GTSNPN and SVGIG (reference sequence). For the CDR3, the DNA is TGTGCCTGGAGGGGACAGGGCTGGAGCTCTGGAAACACCATATATTTT. This translates into CAWRGQGWSSGNTIYF. The variable domain in full, completed from reference TRBV30 and TRBJ1-3, reads SQTIHQWPATLVQPVGSPLSLECTVEGTSNPNLYWYRQAAGRGLQLLFYSVGIGQISSEVPQNLSASRPQDRQFILSSKKLLLSDSGFYLCAWRGQGWSSGNTIYFGEGSWLTVV.

The V and J genes are TRBV20-1 and TRBJ1-1; D possibly corresponds to TRBD1 (5 bases). V lost 3 bases and J 1 base, leaving 12 bases between the germline ends. This CDR3 region has 14 residues. Germline assignment: CDR1 DFQATT and CDR2 SNEGSKA (reference sequence). The CDR3 bases are TGCAGTGCTAGTTTAAGTGGGGGGAACACTGAAGCTTTCTTT. It yields the protein CSASLSGGNTEAFF.

V gene TRBV5-1 combines with J gene TRBJ2-1; either TRBD1 or TRBD2 may fit D (6 bases each). This CDR3 spans 16 amino acids. Germline CDR1 is SGHRS and CDR2 is YFSETQ. Trimming took off 4 bases at V and 4 bases at J, with 18 bases between the two ends. The CDR3 DNA reads as TGCGCCAGCAGCGGAGGGAGGACAGCGAATTACAATGAGCAGTTCTTC. This encodes CASSGGRTANYNEQFF.

V is TRBV10-3 and J is TRBJ1-1; D gene unclear. Germline V gene sequence: CDR1 ENHRY, CDR2 SYGVKD. This CDR3 comprises 14 residues. V lost 4 bases to trimming and J lost 1 base, with 10 bases between them. CDR3 bases: TGTGCCATCAGTGGCAGGACGGCGAACACTGAAGCTTTCTTT. This codes for CAISGRTANTEAFF.

This clone was seen just once. The chain is built from TRBV12-3 or TRBV12-4 and TRBJ1-2; 8 bases are shared with TRBD1. The V gene end was trimmed by 6 bases and the J gene end by 6 bases; junction bases not matched to a gene: 6. The CDR3 runs 13 residues. CDR3 bases: TGTGCCAGCAGGGGGGGACAGGAGAATGGCTACACCTTC. Translating gives CASRGGQENGYTF.

The chain carries TRBV5-4 and TRBJ2-7, with 9 bases aligning to TRBD2. V gave up 0 bases and J gave up 5 bases; unmatched junction bases: 3. The CDR3 runs to 14 residues. Looked up from germline, CDR1 is SGHNT and CDR2 is YYREEE (reference sequence). Written as DNA, the CDR3 is TGTGCCAGCAGCTTGGGCGGGAGGGCCGACGAGCAGTACTTC. Its protein is CASSLGGRADEQYF.

The rearrangement links TRBV7-8 to TRBJ1-3; a weak D match, TRBD1 (5 bases). From germline, CDR1 is SGHVS and CDR2 FQNEAQ. This CDR3 is built from 16 residues. V was clipped by 1 base and J by 0 bases, with 10 bases between them. Written as DNA, the CDR3 is TGTGCCAGCAGCTTAGTGGGGGTTGGCTCTGGAAACACCATATATTTT. It encodes CASSLVGVGSGNTIYF.

The V call is TRBV6-2 or TRBV6-3, the J call TRBJ1-6, with D unresolved. This CDR3 is built from 13 residues. Germline V CDR1 and CDR2: MNHEY, SVGEGT. V was trimmed by 1 base and J by 11 bases, leaving 9 bases between them. The DNA for the CDR3 is TGTGCCAGCAGTTACTGGGGAGTGACACCCCTCCACTTT. Translation: CASSYWGVTPLHF.

The V gene is TRBV7-9, the J gene TRBJ2-3; possibly TRBD1 for D (6 bases). The V gene's germline CDR1 is SEHNR and CDR2 FQNEAQ (reference sequence). CDR3 length equals 16 residues. V gave up 0 bases and J gave up 3 bases, with 13 bases separating them. CDR3 coding DNA: TGTGCCAGCAGCTTAGCTCGACAGGAGAGGACAGATACGCAGTATTTT. It encodes CASSLARQERTDTQYF.

V is TRBV19 and J is TRBJ1-2, with D possibly matching TRBD1 (6 bases). The CDR3 is 12 residues long. The germline V and J ends were trimmed by 9 bases and 8 bases, with 16 bases remaining between them. Germline assignment: CDR1 LNHDA and CDR2 SQIVND (reference sequence). The CDR3 nucleotides read TGTGCCAGCCACTACCCAGGGGTGGGCTACACCTTC. Amino acids: CASHYPGVGYTF.

This clone was picked up one time. V and J are TRBV7-3 and TRBJ2-1; tentative D call: TRBD2 (7 bases). CDR1 is SGHTA, CDR2 FQGTGA, per germline. V lost 2 bases and J lost 8, with 19 bases in between. This CDR3 has 16 amino acids. As DNA, the CDR3 is TGTGCCAGCAGCTTACAGGGAGGGAGGGGGGTCGATGAGCAGTTCTTC. It yields the protein CASSLQGGRGVDEQFF.

V usage is TRBV2 and J usage is TRBJ2-3; TRBD1 might be the D (5 bases). Germline lookup yields CDR1 SNHLY and CDR2 FYNNEI. Trimming stripped 4 bases from V and 6 bases from J, with 8 bases between. There are 12 residues in the CDR3. CDR3 protein: CASSARVDTQYF. DNA of the CDR3: TGTGCCAGCAGTGCCAGGGTTGATACGCAGTATTTT.

This rearrangement joins TRBV3-1 (or the pseudogene TRBV3-2) to TRBJ1-1; 12 bases line up with TRBD1. V shed 5 bases and J 4 bases; nucleotides not matched to a gene: 8. CDR1 is LGHDT and CDR2 is YNNKEL in the germline V gene (reference sequence). This CDR3 comprises 16 residues. The CDR3 reads CASSYLPGQGATEAFF. DNA for the CDR3: TGTGCCAGCAGCTACCTACCGGGACAGGGGGCCACTGAAGCTTTCTTT.

This sequence joins TRBV4-2 and TRBJ2-1; no clear D gene. V was pared by 3 bases and J by 6 bases, with 15 bases between. CDR1 LGHNA and CDR2 YNFKEQ come from the germline V gene. The CDR3 extends over 15 amino acids. The CDR3 bases are TGTGCCAGCAGCCACGAACAAGGTCTGGTCAATGAGCAGTTCTTC. It specifies CASSHEQGLVNEQFF.

V gene TRBV29-1 combines with J gene TRBJ1-1; D perhaps matches TRBD1 (5 bases). Trimming removed 7 bases from V and 0 bases from J, with 9 bases in between. The CDR3 covers 12 residues. Germline-derived CDR1 and CDR2 are SQVTM and ANQGSEA. CDR3: CSGWGVNTEAFF. CDR3 in DNA: TGCAGCGGGTGGGGCGTGAACACTGAAGCTTTCTTT.

V gene TRBV30 combines with J gene TRBJ1-2; D remains ambiguous. Germline CDR1 is GTSNPN and CDR2 is SVGIG (reference sequence). The CDR3 totals 11 residues. Trimming pared 4 bases from V and 4 bases from J, leaving 7 bases between. CDR3 coding DNA: TGTGCCTGGACCGGTGCCTATGGCTACACCTTC. As protein: CAWTGAYGYTF. Combining the CDR3 with reference TRBV30 and TRBJ1-2 gives the whole variable domain SQTIHQWPATLVQPVGSPLSLECTVEGTSNPNLYWYRQAAGRGLQLLFYSVGIGQISSEVPQNLSASRPQDRQFILSSKKLLLSDSGFYLCAWTGAYGYTFGSGTRLTVV.

In nucleotides, the CDR3 is TGTGCCAGCAGCGTAGGCAGAAGGACCGGGGAGCTGTTTTTT. This sequence encodes CASSVGRRTGELFF. This chain connects TRBV9 to TRBJ2-2; D gene uncertain. Germline V gene lookup returns CDR1 SGDLS and CDR2 YYNGEE. CDR3 size: 14 residues. Trimming cost V 0 bases and J 5 bases, with 8 bases left between them.

In this sample, this clone turned up a few times. The V call is TRBV11-3, the J call TRBJ1-1; unclear D gene. V lost 0 bases and J lost 6, with 8 bases in between. Germline CDR1 is SGHNT and CDR2 is YENEEA. The CDR3 totals 13 residues. The CDR3 region is CASSLDGQSEAFF. CDR3 DNA: TGTGCCAGCAGCTTAGATGGGCAGTCTGAAGCTTTCTTT.